Each of the 20 T cell receptor beta chains below was sequenced from the same sample in a study of blood T cell repertoires in COVID-19. TCRdb's table, derived via immunoSEQ multiplex PCR, lists solely in-frame clones and lacks some. Of over 100,000 clones listed, roughly 83% are singletons. The specimen was peripheral blood. The origin of the receptors is a woman of 80 years or more with acute or convalescent COVID-19.

The chain combines TRBV4-2 with TRBJ1-5, with D possibly TRBD1 on 6 matching bases. V was cut by 0 bases and J by 7 bases, with 16 bases left in between. This CDR3 has 16 residues. Germline CDR1 LGHNA, CDR2 YNFKEQ. CDR3 sequence reads: CASSQEVTGVGQPQHF. The CDR3 nucleotides are TGTGCCAGCAGCCAAGAAGTGACAGGCGTTGGACAGCCCCAGCATTTT.

CDR3 coding DNA: TGTGCCACCAGCCGGACGCAGGGAGGGGGGACTGAAGCTTTCTTT. Encoded protein: CATSRTQGGGTEAFF. V usage is TRBV15 and J usage is TRBJ1-1, with D possibly matching TRBD1 (6 bases). The CDR3 has 15 amino acids. The V gene's germline CDR1 is LNHNV and CDR2 YYDKDF (reference sequence). Trimming cost V 5 bases and J 5 bases, with 18 bases left between them.

V and J are TRBV24-1 and TRBJ1-6; no reliable D call. This CDR3 region has 16 residues. Germline loops: CDR1 KGHDR, CDR2 SFDVKD. V dropped 5 bases and J dropped 3 bases, with 13 bases sitting between them. The CDR3 protein is CATSVPTESYNSPLHF. CDR3 DNA: TGTGCCACCAGTGTCCCTACAGAGAGCTATAATTCACCCCTCCACTTT.

This clone was seen more than once but under ten times. Other nucleotide sequences from this sample produce the same CDR3. The V call is TRBV28, the J call TRBJ1-1; 7 bases are a match to TRBD1. Germline V CDR1 and CDR2: MDHEN, SYDVKM. There are 13 residues in the CDR3. J gave up 6 bases and V 5 bases, and 6 bases lay outside the gene matches. The CDR3 DNA is TGTGCCAGCAGTCCTCCCGGGACAGCTGAAGCTTTCTTT. Encoded protein: CASSPPGTAEAFF.

The chain uses TRBV7-2 and TRBJ2-1; TRBD2 agrees at 8 bases. J was trimmed by 7 bases and V by 3 bases; bases with no gene match: 8. Germline assignment: CDR1 SGHTA and CDR2 FQGNSA. This CDR3 is 15 amino acids long. The CDR3 protein is CASSFYGRARNEQFF. Here the CDR3 DNA reads TGTGCCAGCAGCTTTTACGGGAGGGCTCGGAATGAGCAGTTCTTC.

This chain joins TRBV6-5 and TRBJ1-2; 10 nucleotides align to TRBD1. The germline CDR1 and CDR2 sequences are MNHEY and SVGAGI. This CDR3 region has 14 residues. With V trimmed by 6 bases and J by 7 bases, 8 bases remained unmatched. DNA of the CDR3: TGTGCCAGCAGGGATACGGGACAGGGGTTTGGCTACACCTTC. It encodes CASRDTGQGFGYTF.

The gene calls are TRBV28 and TRBJ1-5; 10 nucleotides align to TRBD1. V lost 6 bases to trimming and J lost 9 bases; unmatched junction nucleotides: 14. This CDR3 contains 16 residues. CDR1 and CDR2 (germline): MDHEN, SYDVKM. CDR3 sequence: CASSPGQGGWGGPQHF. The CDR3, as DNA: TGTGCCAGCAGCCCAGGACAGGGGGGATGGGGGGGGCCCCAGCATTTT.

The V call is TRBV28, the J call TRBJ1-6; D possibly corresponds to TRBD1 (5 bases). The CDR3 runs to 12 residues. Trimming left V 5 bases short and J 9 bases short, with 8 bases between. Germline assignment: CDR1 MDHEN and CDR2 SYDVKM. The CDR3: CASSLQGSPLHF. The CDR3 coding sequence is TGTGCCAGCAGTCTTCAGGGTTCACCCCTCCACTTT.

The rearrangement joins TRBV19 to TRBJ2-3; D remains unclear. This CDR3 region has 12 residues. Trimming stripped 6 bases from V and 2 bases from J, with 6 bases between. The V gene's germline CDR1 is LNHDA and CDR2 SQIVND (reference sequence). This CDR3 reads CASSPNTDTQYF. As DNA, the CDR3 is TGTGCCAGTAGCCCTAACACAGATACGCAGTATTTT.

This chain connects TRBV15 to TRBJ2-1; 14 bases map to TRBD2. The CDR3 runs to 17 residues. Germline V gene sequence: CDR1 LNHNV, CDR2 YYDKDF (reference sequence). The trim removed 5 bases at V and 5 bases at J, leaving 8 bases unmatched. The CDR3 sequence: CATSPRLAGGKNNEQFF. CDR3 coding DNA: TGTGCCACCAGCCCTCGACTAGCGGGGGGGAAAAACAATGAGCAGTTCTTC. The full variable domain, in which reference TRBV15 and TRBJ2-1 provide the parts outside the CDR3, is DAMVIQNPRYQVTQFGKPVTLSCSQTLNHNVMYWYQQKSSQAPKLLFHYYDKDFNNEADTPDNFQSRRPNTSFCFLDIRSPGLGDTAMYLCATSPRLAGGKNNEQFFGPGTRLTVL.

This clone came up a few times. The rearrangement joins TRBV10-3 to TRBJ1-5, with 7 bases that match TRBD1. The V and J ends lost 2 bases and 7 bases, in that order; junction bases with no gene match: 8. Per germline, CDR1 ENHRY and CDR2 SYGVKD. CDR3 length equals 15 residues. Here the CDR3 DNA reads TGTGCCATCAGTGAGGAGACAGGGAGTAGGCAGCCCCAGCATTTT. It codes for CAISEETGSRQPQHF.

In this sample, this clone turned up once. The V gene is TRBV10-2, the J gene TRBJ2-7, with D perhaps TRBD2 (6 bases). The CDR3 runs to 13 residues. Germline values: CDR1 WSHSY, CDR2 SAAADI. Trimming removed 6 bases from V and 3 bases from J, with 12 bases in between. The chain's CDR3 is CASSLAGNYEQYF. The CDR3, as DNA: TGCGCCAGCAGCCTGGCGGGGAACTACGAGCAGTACTTC.

V gene TRBV11-1 combines with J gene TRBJ2-2, with 11 bases lining up with TRBD1. The V segment lost 6 bases and the J segment 6 bases; nucleotides outside the gene matches: 6. The CDR3 spans 15 residues. Germline CDR1 and CDR2: SGHAT and FQDESV (reference sequence). CDR3 in amino acids: CASSLRGQGAGELFF. DNA for the CDR3: TGTGCCAGCAGTCTTCGGGGACAGGGGGCCGGGGAGCTGTTTTTT.

This CDR3 is CASSPIEDTQYF. CDR3 nucleotides: TGTGCCAGCAGCCCTATAGAGGATACGCAGTATTTT. This chain connects TRBV3-1 (or the pseudogene TRBV3-2) to TRBJ2-3, with D hard to call. The CDR3 runs to 12 residues. Trimming left V 4 bases short and J 6 bases short, with 8 bases between. Germline V lookup: CDR1 LGHDT, CDR2 YNNKEL (reference sequence).

The V gene is TRBV27, the J gene TRBJ1-1; 9 nucleotides align to TRBD1. The germline V gene encodes CDR1 MNHEY and CDR2 SMNVEV (reference sequence). V lost 3 bases and J lost 5; bases outside the gene matches: 4. CDR3 length equals 14 residues. This CDR3 is CASSLTGGGTEAFF. The CDR3 DNA sequence: TGTGCCAGCAGTTTGACAGGGGGTGGGACTGAAGCTTTCTTT.

The chain combines TRBV5-1 with TRBJ1-3; no firm D call. This CDR3 has 16 residues. The germline V gene encodes CDR1 SGHRS and CDR2 YFSETQ. V lost 0 bases, J lost 0 bases, and 10 bases lay in between. This CDR3 reads CASSLGELTSGNTIYF. CDR3 DNA: TGCGCCAGCAGCTTGGGCGAGCTAACCTCTGGAAACACCATATATTTT.

The chain is built from TRBV4-3 and TRBJ2-2, with D possibly matching TRBD1 (5 bases). Trimming pared 0 bases from V and 8 bases from J, leaving 13 bases between. In germline, CDR1 is LGHNA, CDR2 YSLEER. The CDR3 loop spans 15 amino acids. The CDR3 is CASSQDQGPVGELFF. Written as DNA, the CDR3 is TGCGCCAGCAGCCAAGATCAGGGCCCCGTAGGGGAGCTGTTTTTT.

This chain links TRBV5-1 with TRBJ2-1, with D possibly matching TRBD1 (6 bases). V dropped 0 bases and J dropped 0 bases, with 10 bases sitting between them. Per the germline V gene, CDR1 is SGHRS and CDR2 is YFSETQ. This CDR3 is 16 amino acids long. In DNA, the CDR3 is TGCGCCAGCAGCTTGGGGACAGTAAGCTCCTACAATGAGCAGTTCTTC. Protein sequence: CASSLGTVSSYNEQFF.

The chain joins TRBV30 to TRBJ1-1; possibly TRBD1 for D (6 bases). V lost 5 bases, J lost 2 bases, and 12 bases lay in between. Germline CDR1 GTSNPN, CDR2 SVGIG (reference sequence). The CDR3 runs to 13 residues. CDR3 coding DNA: TGTGCCTGGGAAAGAGGGGGAAACACTGAAGCTTTCTTT. Residues: CAWERGGNTEAFF.

V usage is TRBV3-1 (or the pseudogene TRBV3-2) and J usage is TRBJ1-6, with D unresolved. This CDR3 has 18 residues. Germline V gene sequence: CDR1 LGHDT, CDR2 YNNKEL (reference sequence). The V end lost 0 bases, the J end lost 3 bases, and 15 bases lay between the germline ends. The CDR3 reads CASSQEPGPGVYNSPLHF. The CDR3 coding sequence is TGTGCCAGCAGCCAAGAACCCGGCCCGGGTGTCTATAATTCACCCCTCCACTTT.